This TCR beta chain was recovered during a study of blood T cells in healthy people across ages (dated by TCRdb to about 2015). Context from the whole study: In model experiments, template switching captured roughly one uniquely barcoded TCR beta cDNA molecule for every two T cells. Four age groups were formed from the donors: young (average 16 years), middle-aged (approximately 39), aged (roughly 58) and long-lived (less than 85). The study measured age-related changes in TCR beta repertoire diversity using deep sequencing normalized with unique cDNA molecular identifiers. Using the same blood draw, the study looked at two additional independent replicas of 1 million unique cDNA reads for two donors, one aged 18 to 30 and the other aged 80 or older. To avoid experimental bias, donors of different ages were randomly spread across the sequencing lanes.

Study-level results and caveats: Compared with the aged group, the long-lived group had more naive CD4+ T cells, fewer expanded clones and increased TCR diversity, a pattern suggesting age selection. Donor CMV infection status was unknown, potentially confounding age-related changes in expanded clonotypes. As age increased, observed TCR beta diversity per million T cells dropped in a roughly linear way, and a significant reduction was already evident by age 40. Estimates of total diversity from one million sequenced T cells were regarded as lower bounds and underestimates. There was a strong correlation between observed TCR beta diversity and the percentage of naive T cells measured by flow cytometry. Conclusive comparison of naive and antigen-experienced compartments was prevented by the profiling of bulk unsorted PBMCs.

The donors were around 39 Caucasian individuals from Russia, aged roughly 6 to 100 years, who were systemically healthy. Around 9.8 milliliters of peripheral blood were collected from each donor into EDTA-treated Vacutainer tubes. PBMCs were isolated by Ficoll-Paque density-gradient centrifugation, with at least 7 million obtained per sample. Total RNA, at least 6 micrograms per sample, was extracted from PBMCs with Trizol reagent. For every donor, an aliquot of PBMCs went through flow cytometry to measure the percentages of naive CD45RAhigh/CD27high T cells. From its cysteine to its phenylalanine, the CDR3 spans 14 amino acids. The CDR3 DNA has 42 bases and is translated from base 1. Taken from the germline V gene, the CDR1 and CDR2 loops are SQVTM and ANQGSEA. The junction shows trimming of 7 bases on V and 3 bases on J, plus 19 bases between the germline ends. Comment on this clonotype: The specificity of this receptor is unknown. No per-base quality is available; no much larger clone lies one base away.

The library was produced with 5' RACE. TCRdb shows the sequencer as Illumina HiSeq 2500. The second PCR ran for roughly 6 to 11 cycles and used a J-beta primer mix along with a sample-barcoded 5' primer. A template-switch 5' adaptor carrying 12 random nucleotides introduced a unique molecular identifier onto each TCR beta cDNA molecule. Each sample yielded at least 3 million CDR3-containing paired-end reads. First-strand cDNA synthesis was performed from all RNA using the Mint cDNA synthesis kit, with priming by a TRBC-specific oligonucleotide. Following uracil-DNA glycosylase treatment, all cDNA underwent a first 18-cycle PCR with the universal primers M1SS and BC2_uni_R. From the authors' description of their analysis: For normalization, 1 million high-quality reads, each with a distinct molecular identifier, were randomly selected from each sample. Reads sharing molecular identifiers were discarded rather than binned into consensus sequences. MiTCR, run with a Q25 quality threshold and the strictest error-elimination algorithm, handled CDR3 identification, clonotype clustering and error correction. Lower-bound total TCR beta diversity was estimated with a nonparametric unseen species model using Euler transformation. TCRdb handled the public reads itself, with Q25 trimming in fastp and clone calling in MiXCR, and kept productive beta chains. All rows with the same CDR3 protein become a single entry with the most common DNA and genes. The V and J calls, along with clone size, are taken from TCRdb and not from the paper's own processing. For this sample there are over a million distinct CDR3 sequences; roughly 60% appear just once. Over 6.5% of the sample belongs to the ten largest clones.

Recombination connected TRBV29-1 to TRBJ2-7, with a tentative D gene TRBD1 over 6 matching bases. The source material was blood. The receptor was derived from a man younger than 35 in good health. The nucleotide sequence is TGCAGCGCGACCATTCAGGGGCTCTACTACGAGCAGTACTTC. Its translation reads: CSATIQGLYYEQYF.